This T cell receptor beta chain appears in the sequencing data of a study of identical twins. One entry per CDR3 protein, called by TCRdb with MiXCR from the 5' RACE reads. The table shows around 1.7 million distinct CDR3 sequences, with less than 35% occurring only once. Per germline, CDR1 DFQATT and CDR2 SNEGSKA (reference sequence). This CDR3 region has 14 residues. The chain has TRBV20-1 and TRBJ2-4, with 12 bases aligning to TRBD2. The end of the DNA aligns better with TRBJ2-7, so the J call may be wrong. The receptor was isolated from a newborn girl in good health. The sequencing input was cord blood. The CDR3: CSARRLAGAHEQYF. In DNA, the CDR3 is TGCAGTGCTAGACGACTAGCGGGAGCCCACGAGCAGTACTTC.